This TCR beta chain emerged from a study of shared clonotypes between healthy human individuals. Study summary: The study drew on two women and three men aged 18 to 49 as donors.

Unsorted samples drew genomic DNA from about 100 million PBMCs. Deep-level assay runs were performed. Profiling relied on immunoSEQ multiplex PCR, and the TCRdb table lists in-frame clones only, not all of them. Of fewer than 650,000 clones listed, just over 75% are singletons. The receptor was derived from a woman in her forties in good health. Some clones in this sample may be carry-over from other donors' samples. Sequencing was done on a sample of PBMCs.

CDR3 region: CASSPSSTDTQYF. CDR3 in DNA: TGTGCCAGCAGCCCATCTAGCACAGATACGCAGTATTTT. The chain carries TRBV7-8 and TRBJ2-3; D gene uncertain. The CDR3 runs 13 residues. The germline gives CDR1 SGHVS, CDR2 FQNEAQ. With 5 bases removed from V and 0 bases from J, the gap between germline ends came to 6 bases.